These 15 T cell receptor beta chains were all obtained from the same sample, sequenced in a study of blood T cell repertoires in COVID-19. The data were produced by immunoSEQ multiplex PCR, yet TCRdb's version contains in-frame clones alone and is incomplete. The sample carries about 200,000 clones, around 90% recorded once. Source material: peripheral blood. The receptor source for this set is a man aged 50 or older with acute or convalescent COVID-19.

This clone was recorded only once. The chain has TRBV6-5 and TRBJ1-2, with D unclear. Per germline, CDR1 MNHEY and CDR2 SVGAGI. The V and J ends lost 3 bases and 2 bases respectively, with 10 bases between them. The CDR3 consists of 14 residues. CDR3 protein: CASSYVGGNYGYTF. The DNA of the CDR3 is TGTGCCAGCAGTTATGTGGGCGGGAACTATGGCTACACCTTC.

The rearrangement links TRBV28 to TRBJ2-3, with 8 bases aligning to TRBD1. The CDR3 totals 15 residues. The V and J ends lost 2 bases and 5 bases, in that order; junction bases with no gene match: 6. From germline, CDR1 is MDHEN and CDR2 SYDVKM. This CDR3 is CASSLLGQGIDTQYF. Written as DNA, the CDR3 is TGTGCCAGCAGTTTACTAGGACAGGGTATAGATACGCAGTATTTT.

This chain joins TRBV18 and TRBJ2-5; possibly TRBD2 for D (5 bases). Trimming stripped 5 bases from V and 2 bases from J, with 15 bases between. The CDR3 spans 15 residues. Per the germline V gene, CDR1 is KGHSH and CDR2 is LQKENI. CDR3 loop: CASSAAVAVQETQYF. In DNA form, the CDR3 reads TGTGCCAGCTCAGCAGCGGTGGCAGTACAAGAGACCCAGTACTTC. The entire variable domain, with the rest obtained from reference TRBV18 and TRBJ2-5, is as follows: NAGVMQNPRHLVRRRGQEARLRCSPMKGHSHVYWYRQLPEEGLKFMVYLQKENIIDESGMPKERFSAEFPKEGPSILRIQQVVRGDSAAYFCASSAAVAVQETQYFGPGTRLLVL.

This chain connects TRBV6-6 to TRBJ2-2; 10 positions agree with TRBD2. The V gene's germline CDR1 is MNHNY and CDR2 SVGAGI (reference sequence). The CDR3 extends over 16 amino acids. V was clipped by 2 bases and J by 4 bases; unmatched bases: 4. CDR3 coding DNA: TGTGCCAGCAGTTACCAGGTAGCGGGAGGCACCGGGGAGCTGTTTTTT. The encoded protein is CASSYQVAGGTGELFF.

The chain's CDR3 is CASSMVGQGGEKLFF. The CDR3 DNA follows: TGTGCCAGTAGTATGGTGGGACAGGGGGGTGAAAAACTGTTTTTT. V usage is TRBV19 and J usage is TRBJ1-4, with 11 bases lining up with TRBD1. The CDR3 loop spans 15 amino acids. Germline values: CDR1 LNHDA, CDR2 SQIVND (reference sequence). V lost 3 bases, J lost 7 bases, and 4 bases stayed unmatched.

The chain has TRBV9 and TRBJ2-1; a possible D gene is TRBD2 (6 bases). The germline V gene has CDR1 SGDLS and CDR2 YYNGEE. With 0 bases removed from V and 3 bases from J, the gap between germline ends came to 13 bases. The CDR3 loop spans 16 amino acids. CDR3 amino acids: CASSVAGREHYNEQFF. The CDR3 DNA sequence: TGTGCCAGCAGCGTAGCAGGGCGGGAACACTACAATGAGCAGTTCTTC.

The chain is built from TRBV28 and TRBJ1-1; TRBD1 matches at 9 bases. Germline V lookup: CDR1 MDHEN, CDR2 SYDVKM. Unmatched junction bases numbered 17, after V lost 6 bases and J lost 9 bases. This CDR3 contains 16 residues. CDR3 sequence (DNA): TGTGCCAGCAGCCCCGCGAGGAAACAGGGGGCGTATAAAGCTTTCTTT. Protein product: CASSPARKQGAYKAFF.

The chain has TRBV2 and TRBJ2-5; 9 bases agree with TRBD1. The germline gives CDR1 SNHLY, CDR2 FYNNEI. After removal of 9 bases from V and 0 bases from J, the junction contained 5 bases not matched to a gene. The CDR3 runs to 14 residues. CDR3: CASTGTGHQETQYF. In DNA, the CDR3 is TGTGCCAGTACCGGGACAGGGCACCAAGAGACCCAGTACTTC.

The chain carries TRBV10-3 and TRBJ2-3, with D possibly matching TRBD1 (6 bases). The ends were cut back, 5 bases at V and 1 base at J, with 7 bases in the middle. Germline V gene lookup returns CDR1 ENHRY and CDR2 SYGVKD. This CDR3 region has 13 residues. CDR3 nucleotides: TGTGCCATCAGTAACAGGGGCACAGATACGCAGTATTTT. This codes for CAISNRGTDTQYF.

The rearrangement links TRBV7-2 to TRBJ2-7; D remains unclear. CDR1 is SGHTA and CDR2 is FQGNSA in the germline V gene. Trimming cost V 5 bases and J 0 bases, with 14 bases left between them. There are 15 residues in the CDR3. The CDR3 DNA is TGTGCCAGCAGCCCCATAGCCCCTAGCTCCTACGAGCAGTACTTC. Encoded protein: CASSPIAPSSYEQYF.

The chain carries TRBV7-3 and TRBJ2-2; possibly TRBD2 for D (6 bases). Germline loops: CDR1 SGHTA, CDR2 FQGTGA. V lost 5 bases and J lost 7, with 11 bases in between. The CDR3 contains 13 residues. DNA for the CDR3: TGTGCCAGCAGCCCCCGACTAGGCGGGGAGCTGTTTTTT. As protein: CASSPRLGGELFF.

V is TRBV4-1 and J is TRBJ2-5; D is ambiguous. Germline values: CDR1 MGHRA, CDR2 YSYEKL. Trimming took 1 base from V and 5 from J, leaving 8 bases between them. This CDR3 contains 13 residues. CDR3 DNA sequence: TGCGCCAGCAGCCAAGCCCAAATCGAGACCCAGTACTTC. Translating gives CASSQAQIETQYF.

The chain employs TRBV7-2 and TRBJ2-5, with 9 bases fitting TRBD1. Germline V gene lookup returns CDR1 SGHTA and CDR2 FQGNSA. The CDR3 extends over 15 amino acids. The J segment lost 4 bases and the V segment lost 3 bases, leaving 6 bases of the junction unmatched. The CDR3: CASSLGQGRGETQYF. The CDR3 region has the DNA TGTGCCAGCAGCTTGGGACAGGGTAGAGGAGAGACCCAGTACTTC.

J is TRBJ1-6 and V is TRBV25-1; weak D call: TRBD1 (6 bases). The germline V gene encodes CDR1 MGHDK and CDR2 SYGVNS. V was trimmed by 6 bases and J by 0 bases, leaving 18 bases between them. CDR3 length: 18 amino acids. The CDR3 DNA reads as TGTGCCAGCAGGGCCCCCGCAGGGGAAAGCTCCTATAATTCACCCCTCCACTTT. This sequence encodes CASRAPAGESSYNSPLHF.

This clone was seen a single time. The CDR3 DNA reads as TGTGCCAGCAGACCGGGACAGGGGGCGCCTGGGGCCAACGTCCTGACTTTC. Translation gives CASRPGQGAPGANVLTF. This rearrangement joins TRBV18 to TRBJ2-6, with 12 bases matching TRBD1. This CDR3 comprises 17 residues. V was clipped by 8 bases and J by 2 bases; unmatched bases: 7. CDR1 is KGHSH, CDR2 LQKENI, per germline.